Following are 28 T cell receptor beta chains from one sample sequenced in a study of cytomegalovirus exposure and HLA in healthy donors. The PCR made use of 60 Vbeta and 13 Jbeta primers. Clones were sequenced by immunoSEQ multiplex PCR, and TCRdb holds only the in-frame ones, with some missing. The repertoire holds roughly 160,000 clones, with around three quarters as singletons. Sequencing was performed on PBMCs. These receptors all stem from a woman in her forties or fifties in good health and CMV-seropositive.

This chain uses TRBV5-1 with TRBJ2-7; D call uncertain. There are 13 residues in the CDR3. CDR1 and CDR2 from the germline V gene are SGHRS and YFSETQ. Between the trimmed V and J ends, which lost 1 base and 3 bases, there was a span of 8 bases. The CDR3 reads CASSLPDHYEQYF. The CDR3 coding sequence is TGCGCCAGCAGCTTGCCAGATCACTACGAGCAGTACTTC.

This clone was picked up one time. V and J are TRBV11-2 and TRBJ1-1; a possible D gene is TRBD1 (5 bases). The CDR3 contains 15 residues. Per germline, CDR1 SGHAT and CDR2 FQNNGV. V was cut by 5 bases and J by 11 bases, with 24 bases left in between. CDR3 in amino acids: CASSARDRAAKDAFF. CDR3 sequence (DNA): TGTGCCAGCAGCGCCAGAGACAGAGCTGCCAAGGATGCTTTCTTT.

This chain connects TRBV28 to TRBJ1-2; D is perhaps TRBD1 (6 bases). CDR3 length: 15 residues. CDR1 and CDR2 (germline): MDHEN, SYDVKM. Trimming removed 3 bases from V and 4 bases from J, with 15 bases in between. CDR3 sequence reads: CASSLDGGQVYGYTF. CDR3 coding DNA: TGTGCCAGCAGTTTGGACGGGGGGCAGGTCTATGGCTACACCTTC.

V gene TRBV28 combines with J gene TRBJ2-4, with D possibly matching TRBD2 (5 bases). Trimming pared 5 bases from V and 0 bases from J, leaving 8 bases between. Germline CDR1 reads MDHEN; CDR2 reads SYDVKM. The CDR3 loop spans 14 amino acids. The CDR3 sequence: CASSLGLAKNIQYF. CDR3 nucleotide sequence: TGTGCCAGCAGTCTTGGACTAGCCAAAAACATTCAGTACTTC.

CDR3 amino acids: CASRRQANEKLFF. The CDR3 DNA is TGTGCCAGCAGAAGACAAGCTAATGAAAAACTGTTTTTT. V gene TRBV6-4 combines with J gene TRBJ1-4; D is undetermined. The CDR3 is made up of 13 amino acids. Germline V gene lookup returns CDR1 MRHNA and CDR2 SNTAGT. V gave up 6 bases and J gave up 3 bases, with 8 bases separating them.

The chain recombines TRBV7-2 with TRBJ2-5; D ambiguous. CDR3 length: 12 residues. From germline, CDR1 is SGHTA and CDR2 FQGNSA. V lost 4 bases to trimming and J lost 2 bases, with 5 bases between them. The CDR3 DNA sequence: TGTGCCAGCAGCTCCAGTCAAGAGACCCAGTACTTC. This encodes CASSSSQETQYF.

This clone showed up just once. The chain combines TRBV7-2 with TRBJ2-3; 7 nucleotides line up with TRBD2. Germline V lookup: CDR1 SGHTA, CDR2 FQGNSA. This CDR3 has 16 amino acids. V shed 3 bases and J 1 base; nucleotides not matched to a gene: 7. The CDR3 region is CASSLGSGGRTDTQYF. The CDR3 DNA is TGTGCCAGCAGCTTGGGGTCGGGGGGACGCACAGATACGCAGTATTTT.

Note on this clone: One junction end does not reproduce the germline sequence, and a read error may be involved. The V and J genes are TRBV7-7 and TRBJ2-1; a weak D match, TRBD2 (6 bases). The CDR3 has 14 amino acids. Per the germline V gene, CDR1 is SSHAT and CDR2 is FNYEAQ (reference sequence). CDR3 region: CASSERATYNEQFF. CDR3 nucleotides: TGTGCTAGCAGCGAGCGGGCCACCTACAATGAGCAGTTCTTC.

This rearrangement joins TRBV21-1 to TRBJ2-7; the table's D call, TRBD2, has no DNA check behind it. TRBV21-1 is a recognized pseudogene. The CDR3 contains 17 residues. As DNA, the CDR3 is TGTGCCAGCAGCAAAGATAAGCGGGCCCCCTCGACCTACGAGCAGTACTTC. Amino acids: CASSKDKRAPSTYEQYF.

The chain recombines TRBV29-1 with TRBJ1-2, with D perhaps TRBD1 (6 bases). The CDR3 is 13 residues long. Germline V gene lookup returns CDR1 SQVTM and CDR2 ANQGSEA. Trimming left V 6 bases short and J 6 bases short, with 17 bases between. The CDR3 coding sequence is TGCAGCGTAGCTGGACAGTTGGGACATGGCTACACCTTC. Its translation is CSVAGQLGHGYTF.

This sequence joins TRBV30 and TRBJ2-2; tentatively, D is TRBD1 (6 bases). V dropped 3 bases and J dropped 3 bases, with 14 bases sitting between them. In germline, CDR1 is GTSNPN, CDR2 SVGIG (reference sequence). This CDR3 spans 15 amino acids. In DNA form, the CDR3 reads TGTGCCTGGAGCCAAGGTGGGGGCCACACCGGGGAGCTGTTTTTT. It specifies CAWSQGGGHTGELFF.

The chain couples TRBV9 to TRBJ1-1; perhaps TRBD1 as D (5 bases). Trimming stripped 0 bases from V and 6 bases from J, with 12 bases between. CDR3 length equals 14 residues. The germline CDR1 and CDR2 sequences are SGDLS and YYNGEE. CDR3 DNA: TGTGCCAGCAGCGTAGCTACGGGGGAATCTGAAGCTTTCTTT. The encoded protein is CASSVATGESEAFF.

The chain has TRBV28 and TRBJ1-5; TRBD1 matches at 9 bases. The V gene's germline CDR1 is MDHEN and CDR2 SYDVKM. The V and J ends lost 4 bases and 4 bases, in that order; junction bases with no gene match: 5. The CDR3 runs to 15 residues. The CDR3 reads CASSSGQGKNQPQHF. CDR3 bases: TGTGCCAGCAGTTCTGGACAGGGGAAGAATCAGCCCCAGCATTTT.

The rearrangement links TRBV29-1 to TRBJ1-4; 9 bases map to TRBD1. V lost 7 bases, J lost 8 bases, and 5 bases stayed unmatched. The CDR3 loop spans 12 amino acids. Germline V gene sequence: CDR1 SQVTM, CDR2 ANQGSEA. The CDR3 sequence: CSAQGAGEKLFF. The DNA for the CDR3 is TGCAGCGCACAGGGGGCCGGGGAAAAACTGTTTTTT.

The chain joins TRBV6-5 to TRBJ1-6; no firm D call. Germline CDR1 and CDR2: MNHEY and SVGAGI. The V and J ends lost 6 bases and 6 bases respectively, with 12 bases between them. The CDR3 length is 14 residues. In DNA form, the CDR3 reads TGTGCCAGCAGCCCTAGGTCCCTTAATTCACCCCTCCACTTT. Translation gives CASSPRSLNSPLHF.

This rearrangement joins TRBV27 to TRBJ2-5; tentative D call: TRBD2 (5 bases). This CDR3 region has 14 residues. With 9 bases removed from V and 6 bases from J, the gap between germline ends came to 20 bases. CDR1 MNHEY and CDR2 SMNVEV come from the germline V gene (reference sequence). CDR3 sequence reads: CASRFLSASQTQYF. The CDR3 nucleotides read TGTGCCAGTAGGTTCTTATCGGCTAGCCAGACCCAGTACTTC.

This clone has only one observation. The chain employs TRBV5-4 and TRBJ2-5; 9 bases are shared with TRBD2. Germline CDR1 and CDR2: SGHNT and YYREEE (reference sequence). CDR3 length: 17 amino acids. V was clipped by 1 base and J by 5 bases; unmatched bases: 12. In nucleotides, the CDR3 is TGTGCCAGCAGCTTGACTAGCGGGCCACCCGCGTTGGAGACCCAGTACTTC. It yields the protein CASSLTSGPPALETQYF. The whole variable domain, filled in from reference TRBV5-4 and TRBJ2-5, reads ETGVTQSPTHLIKTRGQQVTLRCSSQSGHNTVSWYQQALGQGPQFIFQYYREEENGRGNFPPRFSGLQFPNYSSELNVNALELDDSALYLCASSLTSGPPALETQYFGPGTRLLVL.

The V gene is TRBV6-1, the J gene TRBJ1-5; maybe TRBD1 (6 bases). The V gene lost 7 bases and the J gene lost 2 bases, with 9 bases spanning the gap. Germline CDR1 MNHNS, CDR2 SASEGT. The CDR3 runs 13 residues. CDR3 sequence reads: CASIRTGNQPQHF. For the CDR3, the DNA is TGTGCCAGCATTAGGACAGGCAATCAGCCCCAGCATTTT.

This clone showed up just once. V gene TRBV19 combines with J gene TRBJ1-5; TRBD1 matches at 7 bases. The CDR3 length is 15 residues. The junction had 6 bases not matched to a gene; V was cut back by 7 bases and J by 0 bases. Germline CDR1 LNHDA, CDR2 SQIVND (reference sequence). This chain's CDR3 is CASIRTGDSNQPQHF. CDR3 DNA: TGTGCCAGTATCAGGACAGGTGATAGCAATCAGCCCCAGCATTTT. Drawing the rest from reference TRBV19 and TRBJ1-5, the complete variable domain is DGGITQSPKYLFRKEGQNVTLSCEQNLNHDAMYWYRQDPGQGLRLIYYSQIVNDFQKGDIAEGYSVSREKKESFPLTVTSAQKNPTAFYLCASIRTGDSNQPQHFGDGTRLSIL.

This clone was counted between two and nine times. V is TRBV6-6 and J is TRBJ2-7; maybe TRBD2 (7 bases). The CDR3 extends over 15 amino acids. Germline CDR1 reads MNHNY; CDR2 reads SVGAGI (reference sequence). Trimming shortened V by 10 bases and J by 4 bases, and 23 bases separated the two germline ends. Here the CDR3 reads CATKPSPGGFYEQYF. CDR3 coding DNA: TGTGCCACCAAGCCTTCGCCGGGGGGCTTTTACGAGCAGTACTTC.

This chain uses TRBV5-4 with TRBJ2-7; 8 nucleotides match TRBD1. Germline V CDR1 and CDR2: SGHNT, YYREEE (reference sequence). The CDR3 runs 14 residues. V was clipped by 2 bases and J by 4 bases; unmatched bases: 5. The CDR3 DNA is TGTGCCAGCAGCTTAGGACAGGGCAATTACGAGCAGTACTTC. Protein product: CASSLGQGNYEQYF.

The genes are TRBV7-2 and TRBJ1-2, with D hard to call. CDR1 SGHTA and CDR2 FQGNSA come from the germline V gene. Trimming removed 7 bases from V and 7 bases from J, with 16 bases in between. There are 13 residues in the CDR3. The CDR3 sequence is CASIILTAGGYTF. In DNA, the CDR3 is TGTGCCAGCATTATACTTACTGCGGGTGGCTACACCTTC.

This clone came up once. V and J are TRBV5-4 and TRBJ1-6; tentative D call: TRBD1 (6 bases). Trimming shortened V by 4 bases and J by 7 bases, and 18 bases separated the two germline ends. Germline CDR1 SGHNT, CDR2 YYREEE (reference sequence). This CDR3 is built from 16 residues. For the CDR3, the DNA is TGTGCCAGCAGCCCCCCCCCGAGGCAGGGGAATTCACCCCTCCACTTT. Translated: CASSPPPRQGNSPLHF.

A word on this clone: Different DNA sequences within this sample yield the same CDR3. The DNA of the CDR3 is TGTGCCAGCAGTTACTCGACAGCTTCGCCCCTGTACGAGCAGTACTTC. Translating gives CASSYSTASPLYEQYF. This rearrangement joins TRBV6-6 to TRBJ2-7; a possible D gene is TRBD1 (5 bases). CDR1 and CDR2 from the germline V gene are MNHNY and SVGAGI (reference sequence). This CDR3 spans 16 amino acids. Trimming took 0 bases from V and 4 from J, leaving 16 bases between them.

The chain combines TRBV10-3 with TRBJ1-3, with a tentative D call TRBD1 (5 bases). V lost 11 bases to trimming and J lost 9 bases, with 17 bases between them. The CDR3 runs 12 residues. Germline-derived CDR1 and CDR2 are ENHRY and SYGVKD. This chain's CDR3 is CAAQTVPSTIYF. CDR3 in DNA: TGTGCCGCCCAGACAGTACCCAGCACCATATATTTT.

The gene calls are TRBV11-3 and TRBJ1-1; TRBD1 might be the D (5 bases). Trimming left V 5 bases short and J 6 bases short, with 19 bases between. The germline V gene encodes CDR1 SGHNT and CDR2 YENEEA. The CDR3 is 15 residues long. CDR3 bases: TGTGCCAGCAGCCCGTCAGGAGGGGACTTTCCTGAAGCTTTCTTT. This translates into CASSPSGGDFPEAFF.

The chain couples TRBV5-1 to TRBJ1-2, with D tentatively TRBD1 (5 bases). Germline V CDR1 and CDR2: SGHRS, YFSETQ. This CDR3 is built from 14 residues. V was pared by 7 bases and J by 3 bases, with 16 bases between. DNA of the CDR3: TGCGCCAGCTTCTCATCCCCAGGGCACTATGGCTACACCTTC. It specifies CASFSSPGHYGYTF.

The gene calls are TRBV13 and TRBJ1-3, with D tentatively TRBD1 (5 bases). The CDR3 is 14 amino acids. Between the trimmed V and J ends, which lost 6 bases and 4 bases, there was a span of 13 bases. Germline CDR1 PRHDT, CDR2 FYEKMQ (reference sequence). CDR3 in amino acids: CASRRRYRGNTIYF. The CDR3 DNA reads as TGTGCCAGCAGGAGACGATACAGGGGAAACACCATATATTTT.